A selection of T cell receptor beta chains follows, all from one sample in a study of T-cell memory formation after mild COVID-19. TCRdb passed the 5' RACE reads through MiXCR, listing each CDR3 protein once. The sample includes over 130,000 distinct CDR3 sequences, more than 13% of them seen just once. The sequencing input was PBMCs or a T cell subset sorted from them (not recorded which). The receptors shown here come from an adult woman who had mild COVID-19 (a few samples of this study predate the infection). Cell type and time point are not known. The conserved cysteine and the conserved F or W are not part of the CDR3 here. Fields, in order: clone size, V gene, CDR3 protein. Clone size is not always given. Where it is, it says once, few, many or a class for expanded clones.

size: few
V: TRBV5-4
CDR3: ASSLDRSRGLF

size: .
V: TRBV7-6
CDR3: ASSDTTGPGNEQY

size: few
V: TRBV4-3
CDR3: ASSQQTSNTEAF

size: few
V: TRBV7-9
CDR3: ASSWGRGEGSYNEQF

size: many
V: TRBV5-6
CDR3: ASSFISGNTEAF

size: .
V: TRBV7-9
CDR3: ASSSRDARREQY

size: many
V: TRBV7-9
CDR3: ASSFTSGRSYEQY

size: few
V: TRBV12-3/TRBV12-4
CDR3: ASSVDRVGDTQY

size: few
V: TRBV6-5
CDR3: ASTEVQRGTEAF

size: .
V: TRBV4-1
CDR3: ASSQVRQLSTDTQY

size: .
V: TRBV24-1
CDR3: ATSDLGNTQY

size: .
V: TRBV24-1
CDR3: ATSDPTSGGRRNEQF

size: few
V: TRBV4-1
CDR3: ASSPMGAGGTDTQY

size: .
V: TRBV18
CDR3: ASSMDVSSYNEQF

size: .
V: TRBV19
CDR3: ASSPQGPYTEQF

size: .
V: TRBV7-3
CDR3: ASSFTSGGRQF

size: few
V: TRBV3-1
CDR3: ASSQVRDKGPELF

size: .
V: TRBV24-1
CDR3: ATSGDGYEQY

size: .
V: TRBV24-1
CDR3: ATSDSDRGWDTEAF

size: .
V: TRBV12-3/TRBV12-4
CDR3: ASTPRKGPGNTIY

size: few
V: TRBV28
CDR3: ASSTPAPRTALNTEAF

size: .
V: TRBV19
CDR3: ASSPMDGGNTEAF

size: .
V: TRBV6-5
CDR3: ASSYHTSSGQF

size: few
V: TRBV4-2
CDR3: ASSQRVSGSMETQY

size: many
V: TRBV12-3/TRBV12-4
CDR3: ASSLGETGLSSYNEQF

size: few
V: TRBV19
CDR3: ASSSGIGTDTQY

size: few
V: TRBV12-3/TRBV12-4
CDR3: ASSWTRINEQF

size: .
V: TRBV5-4
CDR3: ASSGSRASTDTQY

size: few
V: TRBV9
CDR3: ASSQGTSGFQETQY

size: .
V: TRBV7-6
CDR3: ASSSALH

size: few
V: TRBV11-2
CDR3: ASSFVAGAGYHEQF

size: .
V: TRBV24-1
CDR3: ATSDLRAGELF

size: .
V: TRBV7-9
CDR3: ASSLGREQY

size: .
V: TRBV11-2
CDR3: ASSLQRGGVDNEQF

size: few
V: TRBV5-1
CDR3: ASSYGTGLTEAF

size: once
V: TRBV7-8
CDR3: ASSQTDGNTEAF

size: few
V: TRBV7-8
CDR3: ASSHSLDLYEQY

size: few
V: TRBV7-9
CDR3: ASTRRTGMNTEAF

size: .
V: TRBV2
CDR3: ASSRGLAGNEQF

size: .
V: TRBV9
CDR3: ASSVSSALYGYT